Described below is a single T cell receptor (beta chain) sequence and its context. This record comes from a study of blood T cell repertoires in COVID-19. This CDR3 has 13 amino acids. Germline V gives CDR1 MNHEY, CDR2 SMNVEV (reference sequence). Trimming pared 3 bases from V and 7 bases from J, leaving 13 bases between. This table comes from immunoSEQ multiplex PCR, and its TCRdb copy is limited to in-frame clones, with some not included. The sample lists 95,000 to 100,000 clones, 84% occurring once. The material sequenced was peripheral blood. The source of this sequence is a human donor in a cohort sampled during active COVID-19. V gene TRBV27 combines with J gene TRBJ2-7; no firm D call. CDR3 coding DNA: TGTGCCAGCAGTTTTTTGCGGTCTGATGAGCAGTACTTC. It codes for CASSFLRSDEQYF.